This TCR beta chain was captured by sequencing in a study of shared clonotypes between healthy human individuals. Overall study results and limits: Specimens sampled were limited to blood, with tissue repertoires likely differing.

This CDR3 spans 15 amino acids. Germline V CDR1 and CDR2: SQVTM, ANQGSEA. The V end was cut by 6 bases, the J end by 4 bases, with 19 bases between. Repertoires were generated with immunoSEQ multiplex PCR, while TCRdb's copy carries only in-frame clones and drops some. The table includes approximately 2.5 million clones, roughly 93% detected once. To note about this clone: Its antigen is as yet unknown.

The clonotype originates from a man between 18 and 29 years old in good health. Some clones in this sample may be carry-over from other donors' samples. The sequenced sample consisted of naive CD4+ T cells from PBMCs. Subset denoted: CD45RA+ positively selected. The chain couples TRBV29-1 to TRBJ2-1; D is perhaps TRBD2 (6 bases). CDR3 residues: CSVRGKFDFYNEQFF. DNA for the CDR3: TGCAGCGTGCGGGGAAAATTCGACTTTTACAATGAGCAGTTCTTC.